The sequence of this T cell receptor (beta chain) was determined in a study of early stage breast cancer tumors. Study in general: Of some 17 invasive breast tumors, about a dozen were hormone receptor-positive, HER2-negative. Samples were sequenced at about 9.7-fold average coverage. Findings and caveats of the study: In about 90% of the 16 patients, blood comparison separated tumor from normal breast. Tumors had roughly 2.5-fold higher T cell density than normal breast.

Germline V gene data show CDR1 as SGHNT and CDR2 as YYREEE (reference sequence). The CDR3 length is 17 residues. With V trimmed by 4 bases and J by 2 bases, 10 bases remained unmatched. This clone was detected only once. What it binds is unknown. The assay was immunoSEQ multiplex PCR, and TCRdb's table has in-frame clones only and misses some. The sample holds more than 55,000 clones; approximately 80% are singletons and the top ten take around 3.7%. The source material was blood. This receptor was identified in a person aged 25 to 40 with breast cancer. The rearrangement joins TRBV5-4 to TRBJ2-1; 9 bases agree with TRBD2. CDR3 region: CASSLLSGSSTYNEQFF. The CDR3 nucleotides read TGTGCCAGCAGCCTACTTAGCGGGAGCAGCACCTACAATGAGCAGTTCTTC.